Listed below are T cell receptor beta chains from one sample, sequenced in a study of blood T cell repertoires in COVID-19. Clones were read by immunoSEQ multiplex PCR, and TCRdb kept only the in-frame ones, dropping some. The sample holds about 280,000 clones, approximately 80% seen once. Sequenced material: PBMCs or T cells enriched from blood (not recorded which). Source of these receptors: a middle-aged man who had been exposed to COVID-19. CDR3s include the opening cysteine and the closing phenylalanine or tryptophan. A D gene is named only where the DNA matches it firmly. Clone size appears in some rows only: once, few, many, or a class for an expanded clone.

cdr3_aa	cdr3_nt	v_call	d_call	j_call	clone_size
CAISSGYEQYF	TGTGCCATCAGTTCGGGCTACGAGCAGTACTTC	TRBV10-3	NA	TRBJ2-7	NA
CASSRGTGEGYTF	TGTGCCAGCAGCCGGGGGACAGGGGAGGGCTACACCTTC	TRBV12-3/TRBV12-4	TRBD1	TRBJ1-2	NA
CATSDSQTGVETQYF	TGTGCCACCAGTGATTCACAGACAGGGGTAGAGACCCAGTACTTC	TRBV24-1	TRBD1	TRBJ2-5	NA
CASSGIQGLDTEAFF	TGTGCCAGCAGCGGAATACAGGGTCTGGACACTGAAGCTTTCTTT	TRBV9	NA	TRBJ1-1	NA
CAWSVIAGAYEQYF	TGTGCCTGGAGTGTTATAGCGGGAGCTTACGAGCAGTACTTC	TRBV30	TRBD2	TRBJ2-7	NA
CASNIAAGNYGYTF	TGTGCCAGCAACATAGCCGCCGGGAACTATGGCTACACCTTC	TRBV7-2	NA	TRBJ1-2	NA
CASSTRSSGNTIYF	TGTGCCAGTAGTACCAGAAGCTCTGGAAACACCATATATTTT	TRBV19	NA	TRBJ1-3	NA
CSASSGTYGYEQFF	TGCAGCGCCTCTAGCGGGACTTACGGCTATGAGCAGTTCTTC	TRBV29-1	TRBD2	TRBJ2-1	NA
CASSATFGETQYF	TGTGCCAGCAGCGCTACCTTCGGGGAGACCCAGTACTTC	TRBV14	NA	TRBJ2-5	NA
CASRSTPLGTDTQYF	TGTGCCAGCAGATCCACACCGCTGGGCACAGATACGCAGTATTTT	TRBV9	NA	TRBJ2-3	NA
CASSLGGDTEAFF	TGTGCCAGCAGCTTAGGGGGGGACACTGAAGCTTTCTTT	TRBV11-2	NA	TRBJ1-1	NA
CASSVGAVPLSGNTIYF	TGTGCCAGCAGCGTAGGGGCAGTGCCTCTCTCTGGAAACACCATATATTTT	TRBV9	NA	TRBJ1-3	many
CASSVRQTNTGELFF	TGTGCCAGCAGTGTGAGGCAGACGAACACCGGGGAGCTGTTTTTT	TRBV2	NA	TRBJ2-2	NA
CASSETRAGGYNEQFF	TGTGCCAGCAGCGAGACGAGAGCGGGCGGCTACAATGAGCAGTTCTTC	TRBV9	NA	TRBJ2-1	NA
CASSLGLADTQYF	TGTGCCAGCAGCTTAGGACTAGCAGATACGCAGTATTTT	TRBV7-2	NA	TRBJ2-3	NA
CASSARELGAGELFF	TGTGCCAGCAGTGCCCGGGAGTTGGGGGCCGGGGAGCTGTTTTTT	TRBV2	NA	TRBJ2-2	NA
CASSPRTTNEKLFF	TGTGCCAGCAGCCCGAGAACAACTAATGAAAAACTGTTTTTT	TRBV25-1	NA	TRBJ1-4	NA
CASSPTDLAGGPYEQYF	TGCGCCAGCAGCCCAACCGACCTAGCGGGAGGGCCCTACGAGCAGTACTTC	TRBV4-1	TRBD2	TRBJ2-7	once
CASREGIGGAWEQYF	TGTGCCAGCAGGGAAGGGATAGGGGGGGCGTGGGAGCAGTACTTC	TRBV6-1	NA	TRBJ2-7	NA
CASSLSENTEAFF	TGCGCCAGCAGCCTGTCAGAGAACACTGAAGCTTTCTTT	TRBV4-1	NA	TRBJ1-1	NA
CASSQDWGDRVLAFF	TGTGCCAGCAGCCAAGATTGGGGCGACAGGGTTCTAGCTTTCTTT	TRBV14	TRBD1	TRBJ1-1	NA
CASAQGMPTEQYF	TGTGCTAGTGCCCAGGGAATGCCGACCGAGCAGTACTTC	TRBV12-5	NA	TRBJ2-7	NA
CASSLRRWASPRPPYNEQFF	TGTGCCAGCAGCTTACGTCGTTGGGCCTCACCTCGGCCCCCCTACAATGAGCAGTTCTTC	TRBV7-3	NA	TRBJ2-1	NA